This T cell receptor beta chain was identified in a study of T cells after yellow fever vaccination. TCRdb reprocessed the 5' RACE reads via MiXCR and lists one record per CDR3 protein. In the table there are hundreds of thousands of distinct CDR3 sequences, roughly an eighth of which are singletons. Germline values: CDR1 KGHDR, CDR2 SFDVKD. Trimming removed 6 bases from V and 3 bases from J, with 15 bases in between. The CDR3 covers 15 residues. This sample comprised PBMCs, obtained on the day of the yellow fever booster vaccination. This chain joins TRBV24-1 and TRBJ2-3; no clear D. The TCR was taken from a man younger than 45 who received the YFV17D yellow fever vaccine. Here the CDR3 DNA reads TGTGCCACCAGTTCGTCCGCAATCAAAACAGATACGCAGTATTTT. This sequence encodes CATSSSAIKTDTQYF.